These T cell receptor beta chains were read from a single sample in a study of CD8+ T cells in alopecia areata. The method was immunoSEQ multiplex PCR; TCRdb's version includes in-frame clones alone and lacks a portion of them. This table holds 180,000 or so clones, about 53% found once. This material consisted of CD8+ T cells sorted from blood, taken at week 24, from a patient treated with tofacitinib. Source of these receptors: a human donor with alopecia areata. The CDR3 runs from the conserved cysteine through the conserved F or W. D genes are given only for firm matches. The listing skips clone size in some rows; elsewhere it reads once, few, many or a size class.

>TRBJ1-5|TRBV15|few|-
TGTGCCACCAGCAGAGCCCGGGAGGGCAATCAGCCCCAGCATTTT
CATSRAREGNQPQHF
>TRBJ1-1|TRBV4-3|-|TRBD1
TGCGCCAGCAGCCAAGATTGGGGGGGACAGGCGCGGTCGAACACTGAAGCTTTCTTT
CASSQDWGGQARSNTEAFF
>TRBJ2-1|TRBV2|few|-
TGTGCCAGCAGTGACGGGGTGAGGAATGAGCAGTTCTTC
CASSDGVRNEQFF
>TRBJ2-1|TRBV11-2|-|-
TGTGCCAGCAGCTTATGGTTGGATGAGCAGTTCTTC
CASSLWLDEQFF
>TRBJ1-2|TRBV13|-|-
TGTGCCAGCAGCTTATTGGCGGGTTATGGCTACACCTTC
CASSLLAGYGYTF
>TRBJ2-1|TRBV6-5|-|TRBD2
TGTGCCAGCAGTTACTCGACTAGCGGGGATGAGCAGTTCTTC
CASSYSTSGDEQFF
>TRBJ1-2|TRBV25-1|-|-
TGTGCCAGCAGTGATGTGGACAGTCTTAACTATGGCTACACCTTC
CASSDVDSLNYGYTF
>TRBJ2-7|TRBV4-3|-|TRBD2
TGCGCCAGCAGTGGTAGCGGGGGCTACGAGCAGTACTTC
CASSGSGGYEQYF
>TRBJ1-1|TRBV25-1|-|-
TGTGCCAGCAGTCTCGGGAACACTGAAGCTTTCTTT
CASSLGNTEAFF
>TRBJ2-1|TRBV5-6|-|TRBD2
TGTGCCAGCAGCCATAGCGGGGGAGGATACAATGAGCAGTTCTTC
CASSHSGGGYNEQFF
>TRBJ1-5|TRBV4-3|-|TRBD1
TGCGCCAGCAGCCAAGGGACAGGGGGCGGTCAGCCCCAGCATTTT
CASSQGTGGGQPQHF
>TRBJ1-4|TRBV30|-|TRBD1
TGTGCCTGGAGTATCGGACAGGGTTTCGAAAAACTGTTTTTT
CAWSIGQGFEKLFF
>TRBJ1-6|TRBV27|-|-
TGTGCCAGCAGTTTACAAGTGGGTGGTAATTCACCCCTCCACTTT
CASSLQVGGNSPLHF
>TRBJ2-3|TRBV4-1|-|-
TGCGCCAGCAGCCAAGATTTTCGGGGGTCTAGCACAGATACGCAGTATTTT
CASSQDFRGSSTDTQYF
>TRBJ1-2|TRBV7-9|-|-
TGTGCCAGCAGCTTAGTACGGAATGGCTACACCTTC
CASSLVRNGYTF
>TRBJ1-2|TRBV9|-|-
TGTGCCAGCAGCGTAGTGGAGTGGCCGCCGGAGCTCTTC
CASSVVEWPPELF
>TRBJ2-1|TRBV5-6|-|TRBD1
TGTGCCAGCAGCTTGGTAGGGGGCGCAGAGCAGTTCTTC
CASSLVGGAEQFF
>TRBJ1-1|TRBV7-9|-|-
TGTGCCAGCAGCTTCTACGGAGGGGGTATTCGCGAAGCTTTCTTT
CASSFYGGGIREAFF
>TRBJ1-1|TRBV5-6|-|-
TGTGCCAGCAGCTTGGGAGGGGACACTGAAGCTTTCTTT
CASSLGGDTEAFF
>TRBJ2-7|TRBV10-3|few|-
TGTGCCATCAGTGAGTCTTGGGGGGACCGAGCCTACGAGCAGTACTTC
CAISESWGDRAYEQYF
>TRBJ2-7|TRBV7-6|-|-
TGTGCCAGCAGCTTATTTGAGGACGGATACGAGCAGTACTTC
CASSLFEDGYEQYF
>TRBJ1-1|TRBV5-1|-|-
TGCGCCAGCAGAAGCGTAATCGAGATGAACACTGAAGCTTTCTTT
CASRSVIEMNTEAFF
>TRBJ2-5|TRBV5-4|-|TRBD2
TGTGCCAGCAGCTTGGACGGGGGGATCAGGGAGACCCAGTACTTC
CASSLDGGIRETQYF
>TRBJ1-5|TRBV12-5|few|-
TGTGCTAGTGGTACCCCTAGCAATCAGCCCCAGCATTTT
CASGTPSNQPQHF
>TRBJ2-3|TRBV19|-|-
TGTGCCGCTGGCTCGGGTGGGGGCCGATACACAGATACGCAGTATTTT
CAAGSGGGRYTDTQYF
>TRBJ2-7|TRBV30|-|TRBD1
TGTGCCTGGGGGACGGGACAGAACTACGAGCAGTACTTC
CAWGTGQNYEQYF
>TRBJ2-7|TRBV6-6|-|-
TGTGCCAGCAGTTCTGGACAGGGAGGGGAGCAGTACTTC
CASSSGQGGEQYF